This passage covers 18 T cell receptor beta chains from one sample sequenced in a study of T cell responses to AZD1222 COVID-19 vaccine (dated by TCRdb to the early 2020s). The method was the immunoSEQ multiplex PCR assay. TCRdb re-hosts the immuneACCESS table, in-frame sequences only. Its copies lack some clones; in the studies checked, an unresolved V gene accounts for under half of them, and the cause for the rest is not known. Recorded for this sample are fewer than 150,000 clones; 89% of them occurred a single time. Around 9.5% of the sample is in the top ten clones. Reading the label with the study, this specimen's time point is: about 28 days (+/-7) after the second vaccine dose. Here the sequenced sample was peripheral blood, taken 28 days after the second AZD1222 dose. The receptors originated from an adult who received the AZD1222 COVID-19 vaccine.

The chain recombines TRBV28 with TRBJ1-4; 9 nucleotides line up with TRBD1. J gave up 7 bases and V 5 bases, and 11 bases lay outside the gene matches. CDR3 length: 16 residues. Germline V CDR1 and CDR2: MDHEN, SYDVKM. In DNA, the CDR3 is TGTGCCAGCAGTGCCGGGACAGGGACTTTGGTTGAAAAACTGTTTTTT. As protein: CASSAGTGTLVEKLFF.

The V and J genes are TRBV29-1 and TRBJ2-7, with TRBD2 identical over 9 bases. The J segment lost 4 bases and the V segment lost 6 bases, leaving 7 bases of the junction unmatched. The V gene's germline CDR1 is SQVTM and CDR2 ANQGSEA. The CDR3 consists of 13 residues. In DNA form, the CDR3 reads TGCAGCGTCGCTGCTAGCGGGAAATACGAGCAGTACTTC. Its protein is CSVAASGKYEQYF.

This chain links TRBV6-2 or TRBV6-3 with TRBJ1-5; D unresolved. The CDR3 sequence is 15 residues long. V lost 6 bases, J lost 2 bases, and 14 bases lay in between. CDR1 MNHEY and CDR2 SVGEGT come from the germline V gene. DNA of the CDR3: TGTGCCAGCAGCGAAGTGGGAGACGGCAATCAGCCCCAGCATTTT. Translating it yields CASSEVGDGNQPQHF.

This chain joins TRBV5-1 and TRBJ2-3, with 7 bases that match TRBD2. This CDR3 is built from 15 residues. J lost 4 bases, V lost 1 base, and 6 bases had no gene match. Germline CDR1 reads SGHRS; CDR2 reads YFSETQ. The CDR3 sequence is CASSLTSSGADTQYF. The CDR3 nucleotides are TGCGCCAGCAGCTTGACGTCTAGCGGCGCAGATACGCAGTATTTT.

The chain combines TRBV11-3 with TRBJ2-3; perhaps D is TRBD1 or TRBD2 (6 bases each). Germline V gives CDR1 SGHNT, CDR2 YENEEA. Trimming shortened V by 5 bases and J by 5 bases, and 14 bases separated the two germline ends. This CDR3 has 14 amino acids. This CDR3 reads CASSPSGAQDTQYF. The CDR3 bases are TGTGCCAGCAGCCCCTCGGGGGCGCAAGATACGCAGTATTTT.

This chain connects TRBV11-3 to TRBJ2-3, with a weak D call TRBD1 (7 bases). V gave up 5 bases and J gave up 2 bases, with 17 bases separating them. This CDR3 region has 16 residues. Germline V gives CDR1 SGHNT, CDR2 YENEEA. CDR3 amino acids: CASSPGDRFSTDTQYF. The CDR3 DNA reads TGTGCCAGCAGCCCGGGGGACAGATTCTCCACAGATACGCAGTATTTT.

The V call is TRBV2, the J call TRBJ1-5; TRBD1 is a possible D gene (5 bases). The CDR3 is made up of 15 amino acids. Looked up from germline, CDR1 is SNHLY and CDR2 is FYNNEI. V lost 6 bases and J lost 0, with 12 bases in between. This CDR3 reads CASRRGDHSNQPQHF. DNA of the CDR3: TGTGCCAGCAGGCGGGGGGACCATAGCAATCAGCCCCAGCATTTT.

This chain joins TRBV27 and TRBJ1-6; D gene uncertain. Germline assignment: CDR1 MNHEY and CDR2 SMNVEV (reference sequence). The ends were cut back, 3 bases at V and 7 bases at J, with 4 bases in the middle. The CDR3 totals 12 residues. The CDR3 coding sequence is TGTGCCAGCAGTTTGCTCAATTCACCCCTCCACTTT. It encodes CASSLLNSPLHF.

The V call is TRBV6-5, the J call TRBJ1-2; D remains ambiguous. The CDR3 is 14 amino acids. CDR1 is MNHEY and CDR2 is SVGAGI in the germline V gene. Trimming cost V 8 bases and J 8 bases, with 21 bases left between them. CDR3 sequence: CASSLGRTLGGYTF. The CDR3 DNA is TGTGCCAGCTCGCTTGGGCGGACCTTGGGGGGCTACACCTTC.

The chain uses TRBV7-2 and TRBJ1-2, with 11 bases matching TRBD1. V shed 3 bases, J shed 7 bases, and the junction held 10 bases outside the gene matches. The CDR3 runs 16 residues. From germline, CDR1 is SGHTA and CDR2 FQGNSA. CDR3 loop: CASSFGSGQGAPGYTF. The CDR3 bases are TGTGCCAGCAGCTTCGGGAGCGGACAGGGGGCTCCTGGCTACACCTTC.

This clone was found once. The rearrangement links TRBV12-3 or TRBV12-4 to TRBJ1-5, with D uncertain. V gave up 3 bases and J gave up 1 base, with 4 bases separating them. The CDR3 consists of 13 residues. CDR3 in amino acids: CASSFGSNQPQHF. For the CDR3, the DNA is TGTGCCAGCAGTTTTGGGAGCAATCAGCCCCAGCATTTT.

The CDR3 here is CAWRQGLAGGRDEQYF. In DNA, the CDR3 is TGTGCCTGGAGGCAGGGACTAGCGGGAGGGCGGGACGAGCAGTACTTC. V and J are TRBV30 and TRBJ2-7; 16 bases match TRBD2. Germline trimming cut 3 bases from V and 5 bases from J; bases unmatched to any gene: 7. This CDR3 spans 16 amino acids. Germline V lookup: CDR1 GTSNPN, CDR2 SVGIG (reference sequence).

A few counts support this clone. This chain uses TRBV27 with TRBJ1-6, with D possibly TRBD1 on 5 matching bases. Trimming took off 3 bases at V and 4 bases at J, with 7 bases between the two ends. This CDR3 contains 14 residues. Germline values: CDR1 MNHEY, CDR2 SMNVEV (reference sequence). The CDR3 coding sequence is TGTGCCAGCAGTTTTGGGGGTTATAATTCACCCCTCCACTTT. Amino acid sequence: CASSFGGYNSPLHF.

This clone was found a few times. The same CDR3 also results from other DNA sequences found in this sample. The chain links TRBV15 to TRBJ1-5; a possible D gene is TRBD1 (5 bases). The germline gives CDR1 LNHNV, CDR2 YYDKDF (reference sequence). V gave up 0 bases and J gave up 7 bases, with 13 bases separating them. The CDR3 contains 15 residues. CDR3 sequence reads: CATSRDLGGDQPQHF. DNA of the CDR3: TGTGCCACCAGCAGAGATTTAGGCGGGGACCAGCCCCAGCATTTT.

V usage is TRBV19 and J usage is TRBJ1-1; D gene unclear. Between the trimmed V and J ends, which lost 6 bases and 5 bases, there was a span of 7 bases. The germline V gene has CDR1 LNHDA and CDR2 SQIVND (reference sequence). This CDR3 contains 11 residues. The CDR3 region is CASRDWTEAFF. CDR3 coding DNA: TGTGCCAGTAGAGACTGGACTGAAGCTTTCTTT.

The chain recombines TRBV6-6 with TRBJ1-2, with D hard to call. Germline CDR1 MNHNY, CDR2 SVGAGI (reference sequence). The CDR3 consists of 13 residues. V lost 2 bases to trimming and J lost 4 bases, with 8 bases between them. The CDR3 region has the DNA TGTGCCAGCAGTTACGAGTGGGTCTATGGCTACACCTTC. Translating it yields CASSYEWVYGYTF.

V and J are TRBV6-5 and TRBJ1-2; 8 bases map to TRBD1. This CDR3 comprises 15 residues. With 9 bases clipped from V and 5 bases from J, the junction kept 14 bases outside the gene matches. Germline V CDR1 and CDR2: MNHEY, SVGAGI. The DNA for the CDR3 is TGTGCCAGTAGGCCTTATCAGGGACAGGCTTATGGCTACACCTTC. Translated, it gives CASRPYQGQAYGYTF.

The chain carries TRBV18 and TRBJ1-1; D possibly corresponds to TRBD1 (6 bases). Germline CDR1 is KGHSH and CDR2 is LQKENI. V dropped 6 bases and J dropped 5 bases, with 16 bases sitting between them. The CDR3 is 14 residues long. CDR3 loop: CASSGGQFRTEAFF. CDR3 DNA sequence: TGTGCCAGCTCCGGTGGACAGTTTCGGACTGAAGCTTTCTTT.